The rows below give T cell receptor beta chains drawn from one sample of a study of T-cell reconstitution after alpha-beta-depleted transplantation in children. MiXCR, run by TCRdb on the PCR reads, gives a single entry per CDR3 protein. The sample shows about 290,000 distinct CDR3 sequences, roughly a tenth of them seen only once. This material consisted of PBMCs, taken before TCRalphabeta/CD19-depleted stem cell transplant. The receptors originated from a boy under three years old with acute myeloid leukemia, due to receive a stem cell transplant. Each CDR3 is given with its conserved first and last residue. A D gene is named only where the DNA matches it firmly. The listing skips clone size in some rows; elsewhere it reads once, few, many or a size class.

V,length,J,size,D,DNA,CDR3
TRBV18,13,TRBJ2-3,few,TRBD1,TGTGCCAGCTCACCACTTGGACAGGGGGGGCAGTATTTT,CASSPLGQGGQYF
TRBV5-4,14,TRBJ1-4,many,NA,TGTGCCAGCAGCGTGGTGGGGATTAATGAAAAACTGTTTTTT,CASSVVGINEKLFF
TRBV19,15,TRBJ1-5,NA,NA,TGTGCCAGTACAACAGGGAAGGGAGGCAATCAGCCCCAGCATTTT,CASTTGKGGNQPQHF
TRBV2,16,TRBJ2-1,few,TRBD2,TGTGCCAGCAGAGATATCAGCGGGAGGGCTTACAATGAGCAGTTCTTC,CASRDISGRAYNEQFF
TRBV25-1,14,TRBJ1-1,NA,NA,TGTGCCAGCCTCCCAAGAGGGGACGGCACTGAAGCTTTCTTT,CASLPRGDGTEAFF
TRBV20-1,14,TRBJ1-6,many,TRBD1,TGCAGTGCTACAGGGACAGGGTATAATTCACCCCTCCACTTT,CSATGTGYNSPLHF
TRBV6-5,15,TRBJ2-5,many,NA,TGTGCCAGCAGTTACTCAGGGCTAGAGGGTGGGTCCCAGTACTTC,CASSYSGLEGGSQYF
TRBV9,14,TRBJ1-2,many,NA,TGTGCCAGCAGCGTAGCTCTGGGTAACTATGGCTACACCTTC,CASSVALGNYGYTF
TRBV19,13,TRBJ2-7,NA,NA,TGTGCCAGTAGTATGGATACATATTACGAGCAGTACTTC,CASSMDTYYEQYF
TRBV18,14,TRBJ1-3,NA,NA,TGTGCCGGCTCACCCTCGGGCTCTGGAAACACCATATATTTT,CAGSPSGSGNTIYF
TRBV20-1,13,TRBJ2-1,few,NA,TGCAGTGGAAACAGCTACTCCTACAATGAGCAGTTCTTC,CSGNSYSYNEQFF
TRBV6-5,16,TRBJ1-1,many,TRBD1,TGTGCCAGCATCTACCGCGGGACAGGGAAGAACACTGAAGCTTTCTTT,CASIYRGTGKNTEAFF
TRBV23-1,14,TRBJ2-7,NA,NA,TGCGCCAGCATTGGGGCGGGCGAGAAGTACGAGCAGTACTTC,CASIGAGEKYEQYF
TRBV10-3,16,TRBJ2-5,NA,TRBD2,TGTGCCATCAGTGCCCGGACTAGCGATTACCAAGAGACCCAGTACTTC,CAISARTSDYQETQYF
TRBV12-3/TRBV12-4,14,TRBJ2-7,many,TRBD2,TGTGCCAGCAGCTACACTAGCGGGGAGTACGAGCAGTACTTC,CASSYTSGEYEQYF
TRBV28,16,TRBJ2-6,many,NA,TGTGCCAGCAGTCCCCGGGGCAGCTCTGGGGCCAACGTCCTGACTTTC,CASSPRGSSGANVLTF